The clone carrying this T cell receptor (beta chain) was detected only a few times. The data derive from a study of blood T cell repertoires in COVID-19. At the level of the study: Sites in the United States, Italy and Spain provided acute and convalescent COVID-19 samples. From T cells, B-cell-depleted T cells, or PBMCs came the material, which was cDNA or gDNA.

Authors' processing steps: Scientists estimated how many nucleated cells there were by amplifying reference gene primers. Libraries were prepared by immunoSEQ multiplex PCR; TCRdb keeps only in-frame clonotypes and omits some of them. From that table come the V and J calls and clone size; the DNA was used to work out D and trimming. This sample carries about 110,000 clones, around 84% of them seen once, and the ten largest clones take around 8.5%. The TCR originated in a woman aged 40 to 50 with acute or convalescent COVID-19. What was sequenced was peripheral blood.

DNA of the CDR3: TGTGCCAGCAGTTCGGGCGGGGGCCCAAGGAACACTGAAGCTTTCTTT. It is translated as CASSSGGGPRNTEAFF. This chain joins TRBV27 and TRBJ1-1, with D perhaps matching TRBD1 (6 bases). The CDR3 is 16 amino acids. Per germline, CDR1 MNHEY and CDR2 SMNVEV (reference sequence). The V and J ends lost 4 bases and 1 base respectively, with 16 bases between them.